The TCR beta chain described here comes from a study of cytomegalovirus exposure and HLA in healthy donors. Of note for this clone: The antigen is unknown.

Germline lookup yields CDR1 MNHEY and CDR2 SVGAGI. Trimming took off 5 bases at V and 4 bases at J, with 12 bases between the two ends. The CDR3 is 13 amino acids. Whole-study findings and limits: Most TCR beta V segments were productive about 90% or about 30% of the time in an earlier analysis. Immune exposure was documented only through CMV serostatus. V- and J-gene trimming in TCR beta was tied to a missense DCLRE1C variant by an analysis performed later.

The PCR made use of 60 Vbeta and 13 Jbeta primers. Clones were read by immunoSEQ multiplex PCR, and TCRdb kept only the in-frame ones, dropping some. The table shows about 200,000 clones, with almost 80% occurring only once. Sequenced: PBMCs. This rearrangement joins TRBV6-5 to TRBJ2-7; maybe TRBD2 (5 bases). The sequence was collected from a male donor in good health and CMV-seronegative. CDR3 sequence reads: CASSKGREYEQYF. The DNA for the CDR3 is TGTGCCAGCAGTAAAGGACGGGAATACGAGCAGTACTTC.